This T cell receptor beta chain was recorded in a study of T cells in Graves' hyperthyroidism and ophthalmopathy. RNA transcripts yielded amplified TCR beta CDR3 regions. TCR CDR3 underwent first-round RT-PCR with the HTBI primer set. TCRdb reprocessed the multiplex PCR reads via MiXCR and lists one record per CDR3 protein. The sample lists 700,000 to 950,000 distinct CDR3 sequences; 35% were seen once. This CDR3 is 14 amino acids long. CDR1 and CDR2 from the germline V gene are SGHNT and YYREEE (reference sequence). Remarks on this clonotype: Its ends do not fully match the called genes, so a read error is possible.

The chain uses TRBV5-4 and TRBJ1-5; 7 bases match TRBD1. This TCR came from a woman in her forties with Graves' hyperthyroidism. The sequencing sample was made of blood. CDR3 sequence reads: CASSQTGYNHPQHF. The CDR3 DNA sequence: TGTGCCAGCAGTCAGACAGGGTATAATCACCCCCAGCATTTT.